This T cell receptor beta chain was captured by sequencing in a study of T cell responses to AZD1222 COVID-19 vaccine. Regarding this clone: Its antigen is currently unknown.

The CDR3 spans 13 residues. Germline-derived CDR1 and CDR2 are SQVTM and ANQGSEA. V lost 7 bases and J 0 bases, leaving 12 bases between the germline ends. Study findings and constraints: Variant regions that are unmutated are reportedly the target of nearly half of spike-specific TCRs. Vaccine-associated CD4 TCRs spanned spike, dominant at 160-218 and 743-854. An increase in Spike-specific TCR breadth and depth was observed after two AZD1222 doses.

This table comes from immunoSEQ multiplex PCR, and its TCRdb copy is limited to in-frame clones, with some not included. Of some 190,000 clones listed, 80% to 90% are singletons. This chain connects TRBV29-1 to TRBJ1-1, with a weak D call TRBD1 (6 bases). The receptor was derived from an adult in good health. This material consisted of peripheral blood, taken on day 0 of AZD1222 vaccination. The CDR3 coding sequence is TGCAGCGGATCGGGACACTTGAACACTGAAGCTTTCTTT. It encodes CSGSGHLNTEAFF.